A single T cell receptor beta chain is shown here with its context. Its matching antigen is unknown. Sequenced by immunoSEQ multiplex PCR; TCRdb stores in-frame clones only, minus some. The sample has 70,000 or so clones, around 79% seen once. The ViraFEST assay expanded antigen-specific CD4+ T cells with viral peptide pools before sequencing. Having been cultured for 10 days, the cells underwent CD4+ T cell isolation. Absence of prior SARS-CoV-2 infection characterized the vaccine recipients, who showed negative nucleocapsid antibodies. Wells containing approximately 2 million PBMC each were cultured with about 9 IU/ml IL-2 and approximately 10 ug/ml peptides. Germline CDR1 and CDR2: KGHSH and LQKENI. Trimming cost V 2 bases and J 0 bases; bases outside gene matches: 3. The CDR3 runs 15 residues. This entry comes from a study of vaccination effects on CD4 cells after COVID-19. The wider study: Two doses of BNT162b2 or mRNA-1273 vaccine were administered to participants. General study points: Healthy vaccinees' vaccine-induced clones included only 1 of 255 cross-reacting with common cold coronaviruses. In the late period after vaccination, infection- and vaccine-induced clones contracted markedly.

The V call is TRBV18, the J call TRBJ1-2; 7 bases are shared with TRBD1. This sequence was found in a human donor who received a COVID-19 vaccine. This material consisted of CD4+ T cells from PBMCs cultured with HCoV-NL63 spike peptides, taken before COVID-19 vaccination. The CDR3: CASSPSQGANYGYTF. The CDR3 nucleotides are TGTGCCAGCTCACCATCCCAGGGGGCTAACTATGGCTACACCTTC.